A single sample is the source of the 21 T cell receptor beta chains below, sequenced in a study of beta chain features in type 1 diabetes. Study outcomes and limitations: People with Type 1 diabetes carried modestly yet significantly shorter TCRB CDR3s in all four CD4+ subsets.

These receptors have no known antigen. Sequenced material consisted of expressed TCRB transcripts (all of the isolated RNA was reverse transcribed). The method was immunoSEQ multiplex PCR; TCRdb's version includes in-frame clones alone and lacks a portion of them. The sample gives 250,000 to 350,000 clones, roughly an eighth of which show up once; about 0.017% is in the top ten. Material for sequencing was naive CD4+ T cells from blood. These receptors all come from a man younger than 45 with type 1 diabetes.

This clone was seen a handful of times. The chain uses TRBV7-9 and TRBJ2-1; D is possibly TRBD1 (6 bases). From germline, CDR1 is SEHNR and CDR2 FQNEAQ (reference sequence). The CDR3 sequence is 16 residues long. Trimming removed 0 bases at V and 1 base at J, with 10 bases between. The CDR3 region is CASSLAQGRSYNEQFF. Written as DNA, the CDR3 is TGTGCCAGCAGCTTAGCTCAGGGGCGGTCCTACAATGAGCAGTTCTTC.

The rearrangement joins TRBV6-4 to TRBJ2-1; TRBD1 might be the D (6 bases). Germline lookup yields CDR1 MRHNA and CDR2 SNTAGT. The CDR3 extends over 16 amino acids. V lost 1 base and J 3 bases, leaving 13 bases between the germline ends. The CDR3 DNA is TGTGCCAGCAGTGACTTAGGGGGAGCCCTCTACAATGAGCAGTTCTTC. Translated, it gives CASSDLGGALYNEQFF.

The chain carries TRBV6-4 and TRBJ2-1; possibly TRBD2 for D (6 bases). V was cut by 5 bases and J by 9 bases, with 17 bases left in between. This CDR3 region has 14 residues. Germline-derived CDR1 and CDR2 are MRHNA and SNTAGT. CDR3 nucleotide sequence: TGTGCCAGCAGTCCCTCGGAGGGGAGAGGTGAGCAGTTCTTC. As protein: CASSPSEGRGEQFF.

J is TRBJ2-2 and V is TRBV19, with 14 bases lining up with TRBD2. The ends lost 4 bases at V and 4 bases at J; junction bases unmatched: 5. Germline CDR1 is LNHDA and CDR2 is SQIVND (reference sequence). The CDR3 loop spans 17 amino acids. This CDR3 is CASSKGLAGVVTGELFF. CDR3 nucleotide sequence: TGTGCCAGTAGTAAGGGACTAGCGGGAGTCGTCACCGGGGAGCTGTTTTTT.

This clone was found a few times. The V and J genes are TRBV20-1 and TRBJ1-1, with TRBD1 matching 10 bases. Germline assignment: CDR1 DFQATT and CDR2 SNEGSKA (reference sequence). This CDR3 spans 11 amino acids. V was clipped by 3 bases and J by 11 bases; unmatched bases: 3. The CDR3 sequence is CSASWDRGAFF. In DNA, the CDR3 is TGCAGTGCTAGTTGGGACAGGGGCGCTTTCTTT.

The J gene is TRBJ1-6, the V gene TRBV30; no clear D. The CDR3 length is 14 residues. CDR1 and CDR2 (germline): GTSNPN, SVGIG (reference sequence). V was trimmed by 0 bases and J by 11 bases, leaving 14 bases between them. The CDR3 DNA is TGTGCCTGGAGTGTACTACCCGATGCAGCACCCCTCCACTTT. As protein: CAWSVLPDAAPLHF.

This chain connects TRBV7-9 to TRBJ2-3, with 11 positions matching TRBD1. Germline trimming cut 5 bases from V and 3 bases from J; bases unmatched to any gene: 7. Germline-derived CDR1 and CDR2 are SEHNR and FQNEAQ (reference sequence). CDR3 length: 16 residues. CDR3 in amino acids: CASSLIRDRGTDTQYF. The CDR3 DNA follows: TGTGCCAGCAGCCTAATCCGGGACAGGGGGACAGATACGCAGTATTTT. Drawing the rest from reference TRBV7-9 and TRBJ2-3, the complete variable domain is DTGVSQNPRHKITKRGQNVTFRCDPISEHNRLYWYRQTLGQGPEFLTYFQNEAQLEKSRLLSDRFSAERPKGSFSTLEIQRTEQGDSAMYLCASSLIRDRGTDTQYFGPGTRLTVL.

The V gene is TRBV28, the J gene TRBJ2-5, with 7 positions matching TRBD2. Looked up from germline, CDR1 is MDHEN and CDR2 is SYDVKM. V shed 5 bases, J shed 1 base, and the junction held 10 bases outside the gene matches. CDR3 length equals 16 residues. The CDR3 loop reads CASSLGASGVQETQYF. For the CDR3, the DNA is TGTGCCAGCAGTCTCGGGGCTAGCGGAGTCCAAGAGACCCAGTACTTC.

This clone was found a few times. In DNA, the CDR3 is TGTGCCAGCAGTGAAGTGGTAGCGGGAAGTTACGAGCAGTACTTC. Translated, it gives CASSEVVAGSYEQYF. The chain joins TRBV6-1 to TRBJ2-7; 8 bases align to TRBD2. This CDR3 is 15 amino acids long. V trimming: 1 base; J trimming: 4 bases; junction bases outside the gene matches: 6. The germline gives CDR1 MNHNS, CDR2 SASEGT.

This clone was observed a handful of times. The chain carries TRBV28 and TRBJ2-7, with D perhaps TRBD1 (6 bases). This CDR3 contains 13 residues. Trimming shortened V by 2 bases and J by 3 bases, and 8 bases separated the two germline ends. Germline loops: CDR1 MDHEN, CDR2 SYDVKM. The CDR3 spells CASSLVQGYEQYF. The CDR3 coding sequence is TGTGCCAGCAGTTTAGTACAGGGCTACGAGCAGTACTTC.

J is TRBJ2-1 and V is TRBV5-1, with 8 bases fitting TRBD2. Germline loops: CDR1 SGHRS, CDR2 YFSETQ. J lost 0 bases, V lost 5 bases, and 7 bases had no gene match. The CDR3 extends over 16 amino acids. The CDR3 region is CASRYTGGSSYNEQFF. CDR3 bases: TGCGCCAGCAGGTACACGGGAGGGAGCTCCTACAATGAGCAGTTCTTC.

V gene TRBV7-9 combines with J gene TRBJ2-7, with TRBD1 matching over 10 bases. The CDR3 covers 13 residues. Germline CDR1 reads SEHNR; CDR2 reads FQNEAQ (reference sequence). Unmatched junction bases numbered 1, after V lost 5 bases and J lost 3 bases. CDR3 in DNA: TGTGCCAGCAGCAGGACAGGGGGCTACGAGCAGTACTTC. This codes for CASSRTGGYEQYF. The full variable domain, in which reference TRBV7-9 and TRBJ2-7 provide the parts outside the CDR3, is DTGVSQNPRHKITKRGQNVTFRCDPISEHNRLYWYRQTLGQGPEFLTYFQNEAQLEKSRLLSDRFSAERPKGSFSTLEIQRTEQGDSAMYLCASSRTGGYEQYFGPGTRLTVT.

This clone was counted a few times. This rearrangement joins TRBV5-1 to TRBJ1-1; D might be TRBD1 (5 bases). CDR1 and CDR2 from the germline V gene are SGHRS and YFSETQ. V was pared by 1 base and J by 3 bases, with 16 bases between. CDR3 length: 16 residues. This CDR3 is CASSLSAGREYTEAFF. CDR3 DNA sequence: TGCGCCAGCAGCTTGTCAGCAGGGAGGGAGTACACTGAAGCTTTCTTT.

This clone was detected a few times. The V call is TRBV6-5, the J call TRBJ2-6; D gene ambiguous. Germline V lookup: CDR1 MNHEY, CDR2 SVGAGI. The CDR3 extends over 15 amino acids. Trimming shortened V by 7 bases and J by 0 bases, and 10 bases separated the two germline ends. The CDR3 sequence: CASNSRSSGANVLTF. CDR3 in DNA: TGTGCCAGCAACTCTCGGAGCTCTGGGGCCAACGTCCTGACTTTC.

Only a few counts were recorded for this clone. Other DNA sequences in this specimen translate into the identical CDR3. The chain couples TRBV5-1 to TRBJ2-5, with D perhaps TRBD2 (6 bases). Germline assignment: CDR1 SGHRS and CDR2 YFSETQ. The CDR3 is 14 residues long. Trimming cost V 0 bases and J 1 base, with 7 bases left between them. The CDR3 bases are TGCGCCAGCAGCTTGGGGAGGGGCCAAGAGACCCAGTACTTC. Its protein product is CASSLGRGQETQYF.

This chain joins TRBV11-2 and TRBJ2-7, with TRBD1 identical over 9 bases. With V trimmed by 4 bases and J by 4 bases, 5 bases remained unmatched. CDR3 size: 14 residues. Germline V CDR1 and CDR2: SGHAT, FQNNGV. The CDR3 sequence is CASSSRDREYEQYF. The DNA of the CDR3 is TGTGCCAGCAGCTCCCGGGACAGGGAGTACGAGCAGTACTTC.

This clone appeared a few times. V and J are TRBV14 and TRBJ2-4; D possibly corresponds to TRBD2 (5 bases). V was pared by 0 bases and J by 7 bases, with 13 bases between. Germline V gene sequence: CDR1 SGHDN, CDR2 FVKESK. This CDR3 is built from 15 residues. This CDR3 reads CASSQDSGLFNIQYF. The CDR3 bases are TGTGCCAGCAGCCAAGACTCCGGACTGTTCAACATTCAGTACTTC.

The V and J genes are TRBV15 and TRBJ2-2, with D tentatively TRBD2 (5 bases). The CDR3 sequence is 16 residues long. Germline CDR1 reads LNHNV; CDR2 reads YYDKDF (reference sequence). V lost 0 bases and J 6 bases, leaving 14 bases between the germline ends. The CDR3 here is CATSREARGNAGELFF. As DNA, the CDR3 is TGTGCCACCAGCAGAGAAGCCCGGGGTAATGCCGGGGAGCTGTTTTTT.

In nucleotides, the CDR3 is TGTGCCACCAGCAGGGCTGCTGTCCCGGGACTAGCGGGAGGGTGGAATGAGCAGTTCTTC. It yields the protein CATSRAAVPGLAGGWNEQFF. This sequence joins TRBV15 and TRBJ2-1, with 16 bases lining up with TRBD2. The V gene end was trimmed by 3 bases and the J gene end by 7 bases; junction bases not matched to a gene: 15. This CDR3 has 20 amino acids. Germline CDR1 LNHNV, CDR2 YYDKDF (reference sequence).

The chain joins TRBV5-6 to TRBJ1-2; the D is unclear. Germline V gene lookup returns CDR1 SGHDT and CDR2 YYEEEE. With 3 bases removed from V and 8 bases from J, the gap between germline ends came to 14 bases. This CDR3 region has 13 residues. The DNA of the CDR3 is TGTGCCAGCAGCTCCGCGTGGAGGCAAGGCTACACCTTC. Translation: CASSSAWRQGYTF.

This clone has only a few counts. The chain is built from TRBV2 and TRBJ2-5; 8 bases line up with TRBD1. The CDR3 contains 13 residues. Losses at the gene ends were 6 bases for V and 3 bases for J; bases not matched to a gene: 3. Looked up from germline, CDR1 is SNHLY and CDR2 is FYNNEI. This CDR3 reads CASSADREETQYF. CDR3 DNA sequence: TGTGCCAGCAGCGCGGACAGGGAAGAGACCCAGTACTTC.